These 30 T cell receptor beta chains were sequenced from one sample in a study of blood T cells in healthy people across ages. Combining a sample-barcoded 5' primer with a J-beta primer mix, a second PCR ran for roughly 6 to 12 cycles. TCRdb re-called the 5' RACE reads through MiXCR, storing one row per CDR3 protein. The top ten hold about a quarter of the sample, which has roughly 830,000 distinct CDR3 sequences, around two thirds seen once. Sequenced material: blood. Every receptor here comes from a man aged 25 to 40 in good health.

This clonotype was counted only a few times. The chain is built from TRBV4-3 and TRBJ1-2; 12 nucleotides agree with TRBD1. The CDR3 extends over 16 amino acids. CDR1 is LGHNA and CDR2 is YSLEER in the germline V gene. The V gene end was trimmed by 0 bases and the J gene end by 7 bases; junction bases not matched to a gene: 6. CDR3 residues: CASSQEPGQGARGYTF. CDR3 nucleotides: TGCGCCAGCAGCCAAGAGCCGGGACAGGGGGCGCGTGGCTACACCTTC.

This clonotype was recorded at least ten times. The V call is TRBV4-3, the J call TRBJ2-1, with 9 positions matching TRBD2. Per the germline V gene, CDR1 is LGHNA and CDR2 is YSLEER. The V and J ends lost 2 bases and 4 bases, in that order; junction bases with no gene match: 9. CDR3 length: 17 residues. The CDR3 DNA reads TGCGCCAGCAGCCAATTCGGTGCGGGGGGGCAGTACAATGAGCAGTTCTTC. It translates to CASSQFGAGGQYNEQFF.

The genes are TRBV7-2 and TRBJ2-4, with D unclear. V lost 6 bases, J lost 1 base, and 13 bases lay in between. Germline V CDR1 and CDR2: SGHTA, FQGNSA. The CDR3 sequence is 15 residues long. For the CDR3, the DNA is TGTGCCAGCAGTTTAATGTTGGGGGCCAAAAACATTCAGTACTTC. Its protein is CASSLMLGAKNIQYF.

This clonotype was detected a few times. V usage is TRBV5-1 and J usage is TRBJ2-5; D possibly uses TRBD1 or TRBD2 (6 bases each). V shed 3 bases and J shed 5 bases, with 17 bases lying between them. The germline V gene encodes CDR1 SGHRS and CDR2 YFSETQ. The CDR3 has 15 amino acids. The CDR3 bases are TGCGCCAGCAGCTCTCCTTCCGGAGGGGGGGAGACCCAGTACTTC. This translates into CASSSPSGGGETQYF.

The V call is TRBV7-2, the J call TRBJ2-1, with D possibly matching TRBD1 (6 bases). Between the trimmed V and J ends, which lost 0 bases and 5 bases, there was a span of 14 bases. CDR1 is SGHTA and CDR2 is FQGNSA in the germline V gene. The CDR3 has 16 residues. The CDR3 DNA is TGTGCCAGCAGCTTAGCGGGGGCAGGGCCTCACAATGAGCAGTTCTTC. It yields the protein CASSLAGAGPHNEQFF.

The genes are TRBV7-2 and TRBJ1-2, with no clear D. CDR1 and CDR2 from the germline V gene are SGHTA and FQGNSA. This CDR3 spans 14 amino acids. V was trimmed by 1 base and J by 0 bases, leaving 6 bases between them. The CDR3 DNA is TGTGCCAGCAGCTTAGTGTCAGCTAACTATGGCTACACCTTC. Protein: CASSLVSANYGYTF.

This clonotype has a handful of counts. This chain connects TRBV2 to TRBJ1-2, with D possibly TRBD1 on 5 matching bases. The CDR3 has 12 amino acids. In germline, CDR1 is SNHLY, CDR2 FYNNEI. V gave up 8 bases and J gave up 5 bases, with 12 bases separating them. Here the CDR3 reads CASLKGSYGYTF. DNA of the CDR3: TGTGCCAGCCTGAAGGGGTCATATGGCTACACCTTC.

J is TRBJ2-3 and V is TRBV28, with 7 bases identical to TRBD1. The CDR3 extends over 16 amino acids. Germline trimming cut 5 bases from V and 2 bases from J; bases unmatched to any gene: 10. The germline V gene has CDR1 MDHEN and CDR2 SYDVKM. The CDR3 bases are TGTGCCAGCAGTGACTCGGGACAGCTACCCACAGATACGCAGTATTTT. It specifies CASSDSGQLPTDTQYF.

This rearrangement joins TRBV12-3 or TRBV12-4 to TRBJ1-1; 7 bases agree with TRBD1. This CDR3 region has 15 residues. J lost 7 bases, V lost 5 bases, and 13 bases had no gene match. The CDR3 DNA follows: TGTGCCAGCAGTCCTAGCCGAGGGGGCCACTATGAAGCTTTCTTT. Amino acid sequence: CASSPSRGGHYEAFF.

V gene TRBV7-8 combines with J gene TRBJ2-1; TRBD2 agrees at 10 bases. From germline, CDR1 is SGHVS and CDR2 FQNEAQ. This CDR3 has 18 residues. The ends lost 1 base at V and 0 bases at J; junction bases unmatched: 6. This CDR3 is CASSLGLAGEFSYNEQFF. DNA for the CDR3: TGTGCCAGCAGCTTAGGTCTAGCGGGGGAATTCTCCTACAATGAGCAGTTCTTC.

This clonotype appeared a few times. V and J are TRBV29-1 and TRBJ2-4, with TRBD1 matching 9 bases. The end of the DNA fits TRBJ2-7 better, so the J call may be wrong. The CDR3 has 12 residues. Germline V gives CDR1 SQVTM, CDR2 ANQGSEA. This chain's CDR3 is CSVRDRVYEQYF. CDR3 coding DNA: TGCAGCGTGCGGGACAGGGTCTACGAGCAGTACTTC.

V gene TRBV15 combines with J gene TRBJ2-5; D may be TRBD1 (5 bases). Germline CDR1 reads LNHNV; CDR2 reads YYDKDF (reference sequence). The CDR3 sequence is 15 residues long. Trimming shortened V by 3 bases and J by 3 bases, and 14 bases separated the two germline ends. As DNA, the CDR3 is TGTGCCACCAGCAGGGATTTGGAGACAGAAGAGACCCAGTACTTC. Residues: CATSRDLETEETQYF. Supplemented by reference TRBV15 and TRBJ2-5, the full variable domain reads DAMVIQNPRYQVTQFGKPVTLSCSQTLNHNVMYWYQQKSSQAPKLLFHYYDKDFNNEADTPDNFQSRRPNTSFCFLDIRSPGLGDTAMYLCATSRDLETEETQYFGPGTRLLVL.

The V call is TRBV11-2, the J call TRBJ2-4; D perhaps matches TRBD1 (6 bases). This CDR3 contains 13 residues. The V end was cut by 5 bases, the J end by 4 bases, with 9 bases between. Germline V CDR1 and CDR2: SGHAT, FQNNGV. CDR3: CASSLGQKNIQYF. The CDR3 nucleotides read TGTGCCAGCAGCCTCGGACAGAAAAACATTCAGTACTTC. Complete variable domain (other parts from reference TRBV11-2 and TRBJ2-4): EAGVAQSPRYKIIEKRQSVAFWCNPISGHATLYWYQQILGQGPKLLIQFQNNGVVDDSQLPKDRFSAERLKGVDSTLKIQPAKLEDSAVYLCASSLGQKNIQYFGAGTRLSVL.

The gene calls are TRBV29-1 and TRBJ2-1, with a possible D match to TRBD1 (7 bases). Germline CDR1 SQVTM, CDR2 ANQGSEA. V was shortened by 4 bases and J by 2 bases, with 15 bases between the two germline ends. The CDR3 is 15 amino acids. For the CDR3, the DNA is TGCAGCGTTGGCCGGCCAGGGGGGACCTACAATGAGCAGTTCTTC. This translates into CSVGRPGGTYNEQFF.

This clonotype has ten or more counts. Its ends do not fully match the called genes, so a read error is possible. The rearrangement uses TRBV4-3 and TRBJ2-7; possible D gene TRBD1, 5 bases. Germline-derived CDR1 and CDR2 are LGHNA and YSLEER. The CDR3 is 13 residues long. The CDR3 DNA sequence: TGTGCCAGCAGCCAGGGCACTTCCTACGAGCAGTACTTC. It is translated as CASSQGTSYEQYF.

The chain recombines TRBV5-1 with TRBJ2-1; maybe TRBD2 (5 bases). From germline, CDR1 is SGHRS and CDR2 YFSETQ. This CDR3 region has 16 residues. V was cut by 0 bases and J by 9 bases, with 19 bases left in between. CDR3 in DNA: TGCGCCAGCAGCTTGGTGTCGATAGCGTTATCGACTGAGCAGTTCTTC. Its protein product is CASSLVSIALSTEQFF.

The table lists this clonotype with a count of one. The chain has TRBV12-3 or TRBV12-4 and TRBJ2-3, with D possibly being TRBD2 (5 bases). With 6 bases removed from V and 4 bases from J, the gap between germline ends came to 14 bases. The CDR3 is made up of 14 amino acids. The CDR3 protein is CASRRRTGSDTQYF. The CDR3, as DNA: TGTGCCAGCAGAAGAAGAACGGGATCAGATACGCAGTATTTT.

There are a few counts of this clonotype. J is TRBJ2-3 and V is TRBV20-1, with D unclear. Looked up from germline, CDR1 is DFQATT and CDR2 is SNEGSKA (reference sequence). The CDR3 totals 12 residues. V was pared by 3 bases and J by 2 bases, with 6 bases between. In DNA, the CDR3 is TGCAGTGCTAGCCGTAACACAGATACGCAGTATTTT. It specifies CSASRNTDTQYF.

V and J are TRBV4-3 and TRBJ2-1; 11 nucleotides match TRBD2. The CDR3 length is 16 residues. Losses at the gene ends were 0 bases for V and 9 bases for J; bases not matched to a gene: 7. The germline V gene has CDR1 LGHNA and CDR2 YSLEER. The CDR3 loop reads CASSQEGIAGGLEQFF. For the CDR3, the DNA is TGCGCCAGCAGCCAAGAGGGGATAGCGGGGGGGCTTGAGCAGTTCTTC.

V is TRBV6-5 and J is TRBJ2-1; D gene ambiguous. This CDR3 spans 13 amino acids. The germline V gene encodes CDR1 MNHEY and CDR2 SVGAGI. Trimming took 5 bases from V and 3 from J, leaving 8 bases between them. The CDR3 nucleotides read TGTGCCAGCAGTGGGAACCTCTACAATGAGCAGTTCTTC. Encoded protein: CASSGNLYNEQFF.

The rearrangement joins TRBV4-3 to TRBJ1-4; D uncertain. V lost 0 bases to trimming and J lost 12 bases, with 14 bases between them. This CDR3 spans 14 amino acids. Germline CDR1 reads LGHNA; CDR2 reads YSLEER. CDR3 residues: CASSQDFLGEELFF. The CDR3 DNA is TGCGCCAGCAGCCAAGATTTCCTCGGGGAGGAACTGTTTTTT.

This clonotype was detected a few times. The chain couples TRBV9 to TRBJ2-2; 8 nucleotides line up with TRBD2. The CDR3 totals 17 residues. Germline V lookup: CDR1 SGDLS, CDR2 YYNGEE. The ends lost 0 bases at V and 1 base at J; junction bases unmatched: 5. CDR3 sequence: CASSVAGGGLNTGELFF. The CDR3 DNA reads as TGTGCCAGCAGCGTAGCGGGCGGGGGGCTGAACACCGGGGAGCTGTTTTTT.

The rearrangement uses TRBV12-3 or TRBV12-4 and TRBJ2-1; no clear D. The germline V and J ends were trimmed by 5 bases and 7 bases, with 9 bases remaining between them. This CDR3 has 12 residues. As DNA, the CDR3 is TGTGCCAGCAGTCGAGAGGTGAATGAGCAGTTCTTC. Protein: CASSREVNEQFF.

The rearrangement links TRBV20-1 to TRBJ1-2; weak D call: TRBD1 (5 bases). This CDR3 is 15 amino acids long. Trimming removed 5 bases from V and 2 bases from J, with 18 bases in between. The germline CDR1 and CDR2 sequences are DFQATT and SNEGSKA (reference sequence). The CDR3: CSASGIPPLNYGYTF. DNA for the CDR3: TGCAGTGCTTCAGGGATCCCCCCGCTGAACTATGGCTACACCTTC.

This clonotype was seen more than once but under ten times. Written as DNA, the CDR3 is TGCAGTGCTAGAGACAGCATCAAGCGCACAGATACGCAGTATTTT. It is translated as CSARDSIKRTDTQYF. The V and J genes are TRBV20-1 and TRBJ2-3; D not certain. The CDR3 extends over 15 amino acids. Germline lookup yields CDR1 DFQATT and CDR2 SNEGSKA (reference sequence). V shed 0 bases and J shed 1 base, with 11 bases lying between them.

This clonotype was detected a few times. This chain links TRBV5-6 with TRBJ2-5, with D perhaps matching TRBD1 (6 bases). The CDR3 runs 14 residues. V dropped 3 bases and J dropped 0 bases, with 9 bases sitting between them. Germline values: CDR1 SGHDT, CDR2 YYEEEE. CDR3 residues: CASSSGHYQETQYF. The CDR3, as DNA: TGTGCCAGCAGCTCGGGACACTACCAAGAGACCCAGTACTTC.

The J gene is TRBJ1-4, the V gene TRBV12-3 or TRBV12-4; no clear D. Trimming shortened V by 6 bases and J by 11 bases, and 13 bases separated the two germline ends. CDR3 size: 12 residues. Here the CDR3 reads CASRRTEEKLFF. The CDR3 DNA is TGTGCCAGCAGGAGAACAGAGGAGAAACTGTTTTTT.

As DNA, the CDR3 is TGTGCCAGCAGCCCGACACAGACTAATGAAAAACTGTTTTTT. Its translation: CASSPTQTNEKLFF. The chain recombines TRBV3-1 with TRBJ1-4, with D hard to call. Trimming shortened V by 4 bases and J by 2 bases, and 8 bases separated the two germline ends. CDR1 LGHDT and CDR2 YNNKEL come from the germline V gene (reference sequence). The CDR3 has 14 amino acids.

CDR3 amino acids: CSVFAAGATDTQYF. Here the CDR3 DNA reads TGCAGCGTTTTTGCAGCGGGGGCCACAGATACGCAGTATTTT. This rearrangement joins TRBV29-1 to TRBJ2-3; 8 bases are a match to TRBD2. Trimming removed 5 bases from V and 2 bases from J; junction bases left unmatched: 6. Looked up from germline, CDR1 is SQVTM and CDR2 is ANQGSEA. CDR3 length equals 14 residues.

V is TRBV15 and J is TRBJ2-7; the D gene is possibly TRBD2 (5 bases). Germline CDR1 is LNHNV and CDR2 is YYDKDF (reference sequence). There are 15 residues in the CDR3. Deletions cut 0 bases from V and 7 bases from J, with 16 bases between. The CDR3 is CATSRDGLAPNEQYF. The CDR3 coding sequence is TGTGCCACCAGCAGAGATGGCCTAGCTCCAAATGAGCAGTACTTC.